A selection of T cell receptor beta chains follows, all from one sample in a study of OX40 agonist ivuxolimab in advanced cancers. TCRdb's table, derived via immunoSEQ multiplex PCR, lists solely in-frame clones and lacks some. Among about 27,000 clones listed, 75% to 90% were seen once. The sequencing used CD4+ or CD8+ T cells sorted from blood, collected in a trial of the OX40 agonist ivuxolimab. The receptors here all came from an adult with an advanced solid tumor such as melanoma, head and neck, liver or kidney cancer. The CDR3 runs from the conserved cysteine through the conserved F or W. The D gene is left open where the match is weak.

>NA|TRBV27|TRBJ1-1
CASSLSDLAEAFF
>TRBD1|TRBV27|TRBJ1-4
CASSSMGTGYEKLFF
>TRBD2|TRBV13|TRBJ2-3
CASSPLAGGGSDTQYF
>TRBD2|TRBV27|TRBJ2-7
CASSLKRGGNEQYF
>NA|TRBV5-4|TRBJ2-1
CASSTQGLNEQFF
>NA|TRBV12-5|TRBJ2-7
CASGPGLVGDEQYF
>NA|TRBV14|TRBJ2-5
CASSLLAGQTETQYF
>NA|TRBV11-2|TRBJ2-1
CASSRQDNSYNEQFF
>NA|TRBV6-1|TRBJ1-4
CASSKEGREKLFF
>NA|TRBV7-2|TRBJ2-3
CASSSRGGGLEDTQYF
>TRBD2|TRBV7-3|TRBJ2-1
CASSLGLAGNEQFF
>NA|TRBV7-9|TRBJ1-1
CAIKRVGGSNTEAFF
>TRBD1|TRBV9|TRBJ2-7
CASSESRSYRGSEQYF
>TRBD2|TRBV4-1|TRBJ2-5
CASSYRLAGGLETQYF
>NA|TRBV28|TRBJ2-5
CASSMTRREKETQYF
>NA|TRBV6-5|TRBJ2-7
CASSYSPTGFNYEQYF
>NA|TRBV9|TRBJ1-4
CASSAGADTNEKLFF
>NA|TRBV19|TRBJ2-5
CASSIGAGGETQYF